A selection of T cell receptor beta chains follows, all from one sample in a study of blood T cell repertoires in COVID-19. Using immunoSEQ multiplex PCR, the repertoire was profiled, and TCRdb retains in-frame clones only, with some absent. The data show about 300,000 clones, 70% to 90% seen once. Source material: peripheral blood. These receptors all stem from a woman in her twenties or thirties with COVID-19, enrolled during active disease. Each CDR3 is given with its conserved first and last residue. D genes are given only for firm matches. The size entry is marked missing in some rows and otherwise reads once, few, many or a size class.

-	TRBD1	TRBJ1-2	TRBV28	CASSMGDRVDGYTF	TGTGCCAGCAGCATGGGGGACAGGGTGGATGGCTACACCTTC
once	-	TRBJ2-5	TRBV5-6	CASSTDLGGETQYF	TGTGCCAGCAGCACGGACCTGGGGGGAGAGACCCAGTACTTC
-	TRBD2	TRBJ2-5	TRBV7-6	CASSRTAGGIETQYF	TGTGCCAGCAGCCGAACGGCGGGGGGTATAGAGACCCAGTACTTC
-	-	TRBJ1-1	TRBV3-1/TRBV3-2	CASNLRGTEAFF	TGTGCCAGCAACCTACGGGGGACGGAAGCTTTCTTT
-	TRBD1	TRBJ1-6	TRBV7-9	CASSSGTGSVSLHF	TGTGCCAGCAGCTCCGGGACAGGCTCCGTGTCCCTCCACTTT
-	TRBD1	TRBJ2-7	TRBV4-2	CASSQSPGQSSYEQYF	TGTGCCAGCAGCCAATCCCCGGGACAGAGCTCCTACGAGCAGTACTTC
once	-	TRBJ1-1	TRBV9	CASSVKGPEAFF	TGTGCCAGCAGCGTAAAGGGGCCGGAAGCTTTCTTT
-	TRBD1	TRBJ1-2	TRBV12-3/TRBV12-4	CASSLHRGSGYTF	TGTGCCAGCAGCCTTCACAGGGGGAGCGGCTACACCTTC
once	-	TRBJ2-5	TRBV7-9	CASSFSQSDQETQYF	TGTGCCAGCAGCTTCTCCCAGAGCGACCAAGAGACCCAGTACTTC
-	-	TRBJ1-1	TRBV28	CASSRGGTEAFF	TGTGCCAGCAGCCGGGGGGGTACTGAAGCTTTCTTT
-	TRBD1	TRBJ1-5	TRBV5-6	CASSLAQDRARQPQHF	TGTGCCAGCAGCTTGGCCCAGGACAGGGCCCGGCAGCCCCAGCATTTT
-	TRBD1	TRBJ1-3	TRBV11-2	CASSTTGVGGNTIYF	TGTGCCAGCAGTACGACAGGGGTTGGTGGAAACACCATATATTTT
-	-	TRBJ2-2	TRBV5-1	CASSLMTGANTGELFF	TGCGCCAGCAGCTTAATGACGGGGGCGAACACCGGGGAGCTGTTTTTT
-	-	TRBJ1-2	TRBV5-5	CASSTGQIPNYGYTF	TGTGCCAGCAGCACGGGACAAATCCCTAACTATGGCTACACCTTC
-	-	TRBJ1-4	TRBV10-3	CAIRNGGAGDEKLFF	TGTGCCATCAGGAATGGTGGGGCTGGAGATGAAAAACTGTTTTTT
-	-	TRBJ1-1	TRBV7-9	CASSLTGRRSAFF	TGTGCCAGCAGCTTAACAGGTCGGCGGTCTGCTTTCTTT
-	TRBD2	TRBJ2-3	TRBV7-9	CASSSAGLAGGRTDTQYF	TGTGCCAGCAGCTCCGCGGGACTAGCGGGGGGACGGACAGATACGCAGTATTTT
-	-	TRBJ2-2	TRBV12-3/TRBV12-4	CASSSWRSGELFF	TGTGCCAGCAGTTCATGGAGGAGCGGGGAGCTGTTTTTT
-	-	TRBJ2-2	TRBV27	CASSPDGRTNTGELFF	TGTGCCAGCAGTCCGGACGGGAGAACGAACACCGGGGAGCTGTTTTTT
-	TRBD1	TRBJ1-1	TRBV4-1	CASGGQGAEAFF	TGCGCCAGCGGGGGACAGGGGGCTGAAGCTTTCTTT
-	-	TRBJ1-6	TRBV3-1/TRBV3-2	CASSQARDSSPLHF	TGTGCCAGCAGCCAAGCCAGGGACTCTTCACCCCTCCACTTT
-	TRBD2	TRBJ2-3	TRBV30	CAWSVNIRSGGFGTQYF	TGTGCCTGGAGTGTAAATATTCGGAGCGGGGGGTTCGGCACGCAGTATTTT
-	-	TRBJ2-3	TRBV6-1	CASSEISGSTDTQYF	TGTGCCAGCAGTGAGATTAGCGGTAGCACAGATACGCAGTATTTT
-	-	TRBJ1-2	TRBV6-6	CASSYLQLTNYGYTF	TGTGCCAGCAGTTACTTACAATTGACTAACTATGGCTACACCTTC
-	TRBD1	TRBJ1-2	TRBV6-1	CASRDRVNYGYTF	TGTGCCAGCCGTGACAGGGTTAACTATGGCTACACCTTC
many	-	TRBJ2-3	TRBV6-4	CASSHRETDTQYF	TGTGCCAGCAGCCACAGGGAGACAGATACGCAGTATTTT
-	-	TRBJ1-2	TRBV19	CASIGGGNGYTF	TGTGCCAGCATAGGGGGAGGGAATGGCTACACCTTC
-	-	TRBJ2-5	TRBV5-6	CASSFKFRTVAEETQYF	TGTGCCAGCAGCTTTAAGTTCCGGACTGTGGCGGAAGAGACCCAGTACTTC
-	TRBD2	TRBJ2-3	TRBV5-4	CASSSREGTDTQYF	TGTGCCAGCAGCTCCAGGGAGGGGACAGATACGCAGTATTTT
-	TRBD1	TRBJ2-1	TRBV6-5	CASSSGTGVSNEQFF	TGTGCCAGCAGTTCCGGGACAGGGGTTTCAAATGAGCAGTTCTTC
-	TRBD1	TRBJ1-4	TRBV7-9	CASSLAGTAEKLFF	TGTGCCAGCAGCTTAGCCGGGACAGCTGAAAAACTGTTTTTT
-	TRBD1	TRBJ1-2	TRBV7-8	CASSATDRGHGYTF	TGTGCCAGCAGCGCCACCGACAGGGGTCATGGCTACACCTTC
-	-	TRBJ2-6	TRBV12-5	CASGHSGGANVLTF	TGTGCTAGTGGCCACTCGGGAGGGGCCAACGTCCTGACTTTC
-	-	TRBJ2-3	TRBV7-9	CASSAGLLSTDTQYF	TGTGCCAGCAGCGCGGGACTCCTGAGCACAGATACGCAGTATTTT
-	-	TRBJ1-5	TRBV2	CASSLPGYNQPQHF	TGTGCCAGCAGCCTACCGGGATACAATCAGCCCCAGCATTTT
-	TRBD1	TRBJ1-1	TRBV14	CASSATQGMNTEAFF	TGTGCCAGCAGCGCGACACAGGGGATGAACACTGAAGCTTTCTTT
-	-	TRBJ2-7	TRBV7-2	CASSLDGVRGNEQYF	TGTGCCAGCAGCTTAGACGGTGTCAGGGGAAACGAGCAGTACTTC
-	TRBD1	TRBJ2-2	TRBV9	CASSARVGQGHPGTGELFF	TGTGCCAGCAGCGCAAGAGTGGGACAGGGCCACCCGGGTACCGGGGAGCTGTTTTTT
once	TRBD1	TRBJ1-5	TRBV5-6	CASSFGTGRSQPQHF	TGTGCCAGCAGCTTTGGGACAGGGAGGTCCCAGCCCCAGCATTTT
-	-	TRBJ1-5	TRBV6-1	CASSDVDSRYSNQPQHF	TGTGCCAGCAGTGATGTCGACAGTAGGTATAGCAATCAGCCCCAGCATTTT
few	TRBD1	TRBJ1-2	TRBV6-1	CASSKALGTGLATIPGYGYTF	TGTGCCAGCAGTAAAGCTCTGGGGACAGGCCTCGCTACAATACCGGGCTATGGCTACACCTTC
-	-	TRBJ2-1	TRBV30	CAWRSPRGGKNEQFF	TGTGCCTGGAGGTCCCCCAGGGGAGGGAAAAATGAGCAGTTCTTC
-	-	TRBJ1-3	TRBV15	CATSKAGYSGNTIYF	TGTGCCACCAGCAAAGCAGGGTATTCTGGAAACACCATATATTTT
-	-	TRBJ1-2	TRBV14	CASSQDRRGGLKGYTF	TGTGCCAGCAGCCAAGACCGGAGGGGGGGACTTAAGGGCTACACCTTC
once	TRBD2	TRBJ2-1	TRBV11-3	CASSSTTSGHEQFF	TGTGCCAGCAGCTCCACGACTAGCGGCCATGAGCAGTTCTTC
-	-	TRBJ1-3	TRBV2	CASRLTGTLGGNTIYF	TGTGCCAGCAGACTTACCGGGACTCTGGGTGGAAACACCATATATTTT
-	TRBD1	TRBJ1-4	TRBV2	CASRRTGNEKLFF	TGTGCCAGCAGGAGGACAGGAAATGAAAAACTGTTTTTT
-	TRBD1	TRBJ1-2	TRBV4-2	CASSQKTGIYGYTF	TGTGCCAGCAGCCAAAAGACAGGGATCTATGGCTACACCTTC
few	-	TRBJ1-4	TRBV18	CASSRSTSTTEKLFF	TGTGCCAGCTCCCGGTCAACCTCCACTACTGAAAAACTGTTTTTT
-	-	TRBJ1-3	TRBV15	CATSRLGGFSGNTIYF	TGTGCCACCAGCAGATTGGGAGGCTTCTCTGGAAACACCATATATTTT
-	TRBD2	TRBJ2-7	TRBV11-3	CASSPYPRTSSYEQYF	TGTGCCAGCAGCCCATACCCAAGGACTAGCTCCTACGAGCAGTACTTC